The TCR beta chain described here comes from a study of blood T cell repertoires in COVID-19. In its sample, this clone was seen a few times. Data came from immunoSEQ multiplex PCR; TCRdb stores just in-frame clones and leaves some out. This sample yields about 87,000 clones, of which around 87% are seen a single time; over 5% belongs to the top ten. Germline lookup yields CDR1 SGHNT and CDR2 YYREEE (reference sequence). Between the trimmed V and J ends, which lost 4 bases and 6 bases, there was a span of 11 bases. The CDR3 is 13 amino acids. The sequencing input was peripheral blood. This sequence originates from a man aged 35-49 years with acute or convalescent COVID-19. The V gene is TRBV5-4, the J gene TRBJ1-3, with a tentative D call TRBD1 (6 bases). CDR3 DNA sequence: TGTGCCAGCAGCCCCGGGACAACAAACACCATATATTTT. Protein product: CASSPGTTNTIYF.